The clone carrying this T cell receptor (beta chain) has more than one count but fewer than ten. Its target is unknown. One junction end disagrees with the germline gene, perhaps due to a read error. The read stops 3 residues short of the end of the CDR3; the missing end is completed from the germline J gene. Clones were sequenced by immunoSEQ multiplex PCR, and TCRdb holds only the in-frame ones, with some missing. Sampling found tens of thousands of clones, none seen once. These data belong to a study of T cell clonality in common variable immunodeficiency. The CDR3 spans 13 residues. Germline-derived CDR1 and CDR2 are SEHNR and FQNEAQ (reference sequence). Overall study results and limits: Reportedly, TCR beta sequences from common variable immunodeficiency showed fewer deletions and N-nucleotide insertions.

V usage is TRBV7-9 and J usage is TRBJ1-3, with D possibly matching TRBD1 (6 bases). Sequenced: peripheral blood mononuclear cells. The TCR comes from a person between 18 and 75 years old in good health. This CDR3 is CSSSSQQGNTIYF. The sequenced part of the CDR3 DNA is TGTTCCAGCAGCTCCCAACAGGGAAACACG.